This TCR beta chain originates from a study of blood T cell repertoires in COVID-19. Study summary: Samples representing acute and convalescent COVID-19 were sourced from the United States, Italy and Spain.

Libraries were prepared by immunoSEQ multiplex PCR; TCRdb keeps only in-frame clonotypes and omits some of them. Of roughly 280,000 clones listed, about 89% are singletons. The CDR3 consists of 13 residues. The V end lost 2 bases, the J end lost 5 bases, and 12 bases lay between the germline ends. CDR1 is GTSNPN and CDR2 is SVGIG in the germline V gene (reference sequence). The V gene is TRBV30, the J gene TRBJ2-5; D possibly corresponds to TRBD1 (6 bases). The sequence derives from a man aged 35 to 55 with active or convalescent COVID-19. Source material: peripheral blood. This CDR3 is CAWSLQGAETQYF. The CDR3 DNA reads as TGTGCCTGGAGTCTACAGGGTGCCGAGACCCAGTACTTC.